This T cell receptor (beta chain) was identified during a study of vaccination effects on CD4 cells after COVID-19. Turning to the study itself: Following the second dose by a median of 72 days, the post-vaccine samples were obtained.

Using immunoSEQ multiplex PCR, the repertoire was profiled, and TCRdb retains in-frame clones only, with some absent. Here the sample spans 40,000 to 50,000 clones, over 60% being singletons. The authors isolated CD4+ T cells after roughly eleven days of culture. Two doses of either BNT162b2 or mRNA-1273 were given to each participant. This clone is labeled medium-sized (0.01 to 0.1%). Its antigen is currently unknown. Study-level findings and limits: Limitations: small convalescent group and missing early post-infection timepoints.

V was pared by 3 bases and J by 8 bases, with 14 bases between. Germline V gene sequence: CDR1 MGHRA, CDR2 YSYEKL. This CDR3 comprises 14 residues. The TCR comes from a human donor who received a COVID-19 vaccine. This chain connects TRBV4-1 to TRBJ2-1; no clear D gene. The sample consisted of CD4+ T cells from PBMCs cultured without peptide, taken after COVID-19 vaccination. CDR3 nucleotides: TGCGCCAGCAGCCACTATTCGTCTCAATATGAGCAGTTCTTC. Translation gives CASSHYSSQYEQFF.